The 8 T cell receptor beta chains below come from one sample, sequenced in a study of regulatory T cells in long-lasting Graves disease. CDR3-region Arm-PCR and iRepertoire HTBI primers produced the TCR beta libraries. One entry per CDR3 protein results from TCRdb running MiXCR on the multiplex PCR reads. This sample yields 700,000 or so distinct CDR3 sequences, of which roughly 30% are seen a single time; roughly 40% belongs to the top ten. Time point noted: persistent/refractory GD, antithyroid drugs over 5 years with positive TRAb. Researchers made the TCR library from RNA that was extracted from PBMCs. The sample here was peripheral blood mononuclear cells (PBMCs), taken when the disease was refractory, from a patient treated with antithyroid drugs. Receptor source: a female donor with Graves disease.

At least ten counts were recorded for this clonotype. The chain employs TRBV12-3 or TRBV12-4 and TRBJ1-5; D not certain. The V end was cut by 1 base, the J end by 4 bases, with 14 bases between. The CDR3 contains 16 residues. CDR3 in amino acids: CASSLVFGEGNQPQHF. Here the CDR3 DNA reads TGTGCCAGCAGTTTAGTCTTCGGGGAAGGGAATCAGCCCCAGCATTTT.

This clonotype was observed a few times. The rearrangement joins TRBV7-3 to TRBJ2-2, with 7 positions matching TRBD2. CDR1 is SGHTA and CDR2 is FQGTGA in the germline V gene. This CDR3 contains 19 residues. J gave up 1 base and V 2 bases, and 13 bases lay outside the gene matches. CDR3 in DNA: TGTGCCAGCAGCTTAGCGCCTACTAGCGTCAAGATGAACACCGGGGAGCTGTTTTTT. It encodes CASSLAPTSVKMNTGELFF.

V and J are TRBV20-1 and TRBJ1-1, with D maybe TRBD1 (6 bases). Germline V lookup: CDR1 DFQATT, CDR2 SNEGSKA (reference sequence). The CDR3 is made up of 13 amino acids. Trimming removed 5 bases from V and 4 bases from J, with 14 bases in between. The CDR3 DNA sequence: TGCAGTGCTTCTGAGGGGGTCCTCACTGAAGCTTTCTTT. Protein sequence: CSASEGVLTEAFF.

This clonotype was counted a few times. The rearrangement links TRBV29-1 to TRBJ1-1; possibly TRBD1 for D (6 bases). The CDR3 runs 11 residues. Germline CDR1 reads SQVTM; CDR2 reads ANQGSEA. The CDR3 sequence is CSEGQLTEAFF. Written as DNA, the CDR3 is TGCAGTGAAGGACAGTTGACTGAAGCTTTCTTT.

This clonotype turned up a few times. The rearrangement uses TRBV27 and TRBJ1-2, with D possibly TRBD1 on 5 matching bases. With 5 bases removed from V and 0 bases from J, the gap between germline ends came to 13 bases. In germline, CDR1 is MNHEY, CDR2 SMNVEV (reference sequence). This CDR3 is 15 amino acids long. This CDR3 reads CASSPMDKTNYGYTF. The CDR3 region has the DNA TGTGCCAGCAGTCCCATGGACAAGACTAACTATGGCTACACCTTC.

This clonotype was counted a few times. This chain connects TRBV5-1 to TRBJ1-4, with D uncertain. The CDR3 extends over 14 amino acids. The germline gives CDR1 SGHRS, CDR2 YFSETQ. Trimming left V 5 bases short and J 0 bases short, with 8 bases between. The CDR3 region is CASRGSATNEKLFF. The DNA for the CDR3 is TGCGCCAGCAGGGGCTCCGCAACTAATGAAAAACTGTTTTTT.

Comments on this clonotype: The junction departs from germline at one end; a sequencing error may be responsible. CDR3 nucleotide sequence: TGTGCCAGCAGCTTGGCCGTGGGGGTGCGGGCCACTGAAGCTTTCTTT. Protein: CASSLAVGVRATEAFF. The chain carries TRBV5-1 and TRBJ1-1; D perhaps matches TRBD1 (5 bases). Per germline, CDR1 SGHRS and CDR2 YFSETQ. CDR3 length: 16 amino acids.

In its sample, this clonotype was seen a few times. The chain is built from TRBV19 and TRBJ1-1; D is undetermined. CDR1 is LNHDA and CDR2 is SQIVND in the germline V gene (reference sequence). The CDR3 has 14 residues. V was pared by 4 bases and J by 0 bases, with 9 bases between. This CDR3 is CASSTVAMNTEAFF. For the CDR3, the DNA is TGTGCCAGTAGTACAGTTGCAATGAACACTGAAGCTTTCTTT.